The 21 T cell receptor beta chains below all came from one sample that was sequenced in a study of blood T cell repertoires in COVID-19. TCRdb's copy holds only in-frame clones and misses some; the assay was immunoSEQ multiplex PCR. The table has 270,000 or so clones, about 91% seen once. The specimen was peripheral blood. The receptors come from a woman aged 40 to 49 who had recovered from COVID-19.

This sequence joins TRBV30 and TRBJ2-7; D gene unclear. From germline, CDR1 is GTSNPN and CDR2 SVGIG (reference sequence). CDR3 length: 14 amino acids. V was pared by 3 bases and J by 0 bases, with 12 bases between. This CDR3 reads CAWSNSPVSYEQYV. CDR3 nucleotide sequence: TGTGCCTGGAGCAATTCCCCAGTCTCCTACGAGCAGTACGTC.

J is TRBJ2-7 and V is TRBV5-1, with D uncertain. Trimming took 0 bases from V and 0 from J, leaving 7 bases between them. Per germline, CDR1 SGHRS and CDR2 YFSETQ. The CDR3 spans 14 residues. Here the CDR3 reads CASSLVSSSYEQYF. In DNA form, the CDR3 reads TGCGCCAGCAGCTTGGTTTCGAGCTCCTACGAGCAGTACTTC.

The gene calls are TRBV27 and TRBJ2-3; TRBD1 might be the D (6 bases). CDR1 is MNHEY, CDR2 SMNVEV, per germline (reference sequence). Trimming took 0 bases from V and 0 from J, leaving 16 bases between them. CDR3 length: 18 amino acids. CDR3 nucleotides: TGTGCCAGCAGTTTATCTGGGGGACACAGAATAAGCACAGATACGCAGTATTTT. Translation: CASSLSGGHRISTDTQYF.

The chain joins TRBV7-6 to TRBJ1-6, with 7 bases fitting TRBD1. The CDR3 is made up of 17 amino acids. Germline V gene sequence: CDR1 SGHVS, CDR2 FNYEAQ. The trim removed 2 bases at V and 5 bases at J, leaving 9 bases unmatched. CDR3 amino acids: CASSLRLGGLDNSPLHF. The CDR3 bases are TGTGCCAGCAGCTTACGATTAGGGGGCTTGGATAATTCACCCCTCCACTTT.

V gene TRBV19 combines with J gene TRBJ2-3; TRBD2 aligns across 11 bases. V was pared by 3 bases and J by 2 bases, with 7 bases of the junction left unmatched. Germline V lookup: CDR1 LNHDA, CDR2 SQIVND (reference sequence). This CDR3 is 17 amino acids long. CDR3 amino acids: CASSMYSGLAATDTQYF. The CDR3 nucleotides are TGTGCCAGTAGTATGTATTCGGGACTAGCGGCCACAGATACGCAGTATTTT.

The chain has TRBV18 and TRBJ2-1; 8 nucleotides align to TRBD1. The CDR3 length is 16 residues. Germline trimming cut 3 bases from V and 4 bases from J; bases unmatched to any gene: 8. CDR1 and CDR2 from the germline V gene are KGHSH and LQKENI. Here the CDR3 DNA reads TGTGCCAGCTCACCCCCAGGGGGCGCGGGATACAATGAGCAGTTCTTC. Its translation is CASSPPGGAGYNEQFF.

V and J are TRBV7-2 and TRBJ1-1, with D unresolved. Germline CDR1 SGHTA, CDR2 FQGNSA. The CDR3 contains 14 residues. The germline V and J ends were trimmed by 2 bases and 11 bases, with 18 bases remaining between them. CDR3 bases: TGTGCCAGCAGCTTAACATGGGCGGGTCAAGGGGCTTTCTTT. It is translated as CASSLTWAGQGAFF.

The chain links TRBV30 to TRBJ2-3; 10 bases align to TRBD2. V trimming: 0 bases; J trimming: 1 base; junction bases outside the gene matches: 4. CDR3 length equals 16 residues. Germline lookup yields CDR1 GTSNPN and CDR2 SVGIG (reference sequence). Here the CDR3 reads CAWSVSSGGRTDTQYF. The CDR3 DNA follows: TGTGCCTGGAGTGTAAGTAGCGGGGGGCGCACAGATACGCAGTATTTT.

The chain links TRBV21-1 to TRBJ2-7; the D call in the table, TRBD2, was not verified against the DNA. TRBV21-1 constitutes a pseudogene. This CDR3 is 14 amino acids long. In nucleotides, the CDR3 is TGTGCCAGGAAAGTCGGGGAGGCCTCCTACGAGCAGTACGTC. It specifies CARKVGEASYEQYV.

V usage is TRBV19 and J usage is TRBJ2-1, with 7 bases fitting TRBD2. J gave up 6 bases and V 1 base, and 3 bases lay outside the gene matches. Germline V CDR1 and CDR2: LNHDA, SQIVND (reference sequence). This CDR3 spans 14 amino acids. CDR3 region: CASSIAGGPNEQFF. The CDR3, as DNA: TGTGCCAGTAGTATAGCGGGGGGACCCAATGAGCAGTTCTTC.

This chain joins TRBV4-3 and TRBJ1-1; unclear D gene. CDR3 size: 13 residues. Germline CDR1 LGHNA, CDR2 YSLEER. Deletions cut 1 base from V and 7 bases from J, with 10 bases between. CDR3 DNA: TGCGCCAGCAGCCAAGTCGTCGCGGTTGAAGCTTTCTTT. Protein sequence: CASSQVVAVEAFF.

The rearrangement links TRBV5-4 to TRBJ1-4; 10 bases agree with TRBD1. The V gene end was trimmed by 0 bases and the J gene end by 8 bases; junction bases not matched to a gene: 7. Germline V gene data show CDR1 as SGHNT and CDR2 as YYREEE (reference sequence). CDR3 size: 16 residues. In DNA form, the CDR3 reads TGTGCCAGCAGCTTGGCCCGGGACAGGGGAGGCGAAAAACTGTTTTTT. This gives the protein CASSLARDRGGEKLFF. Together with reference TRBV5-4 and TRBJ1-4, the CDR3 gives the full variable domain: ETGVTQSPTHLIKTRGQQVTLRCSSQSGHNTVSWYQQALGQGPQFIFQYYREEENGRGNFPPRFSGLQFPNYSSELNVNALELDDSALYLCASSLARDRGGEKLFFGSGTQLSVL.

The CDR3, as DNA: TGCGCCAGCAGCCAGCTAGGGAGGGCGAACACCGGGGAGCTGTTTTTT. This gives the protein CASSQLGRANTGELFF. This sequence joins TRBV4-1 and TRBJ2-2; 7 bases map to TRBD2. This CDR3 has 16 amino acids. Unmatched junction bases numbered 4, after V lost 3 bases and J lost 0 bases. CDR1 and CDR2 from the germline V gene are MGHRA and YSYEKL.

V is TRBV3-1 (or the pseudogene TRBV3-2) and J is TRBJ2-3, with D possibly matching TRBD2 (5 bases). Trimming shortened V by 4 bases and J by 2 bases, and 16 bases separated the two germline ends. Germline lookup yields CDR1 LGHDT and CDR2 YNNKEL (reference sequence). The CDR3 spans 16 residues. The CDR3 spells CASSLSRAGYTDTQYF. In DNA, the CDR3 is TGTGCCAGCAGCCTCTCCCGGGCGGGTTACACAGATACGCAGTATTTT.

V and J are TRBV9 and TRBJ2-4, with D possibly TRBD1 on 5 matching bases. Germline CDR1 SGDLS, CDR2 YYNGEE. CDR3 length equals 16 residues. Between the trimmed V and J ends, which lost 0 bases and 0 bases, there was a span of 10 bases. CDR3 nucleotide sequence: TGTGCCAGCAGCGTAGGGCAGGGCTTAGCCAAAAACATTCAGTACTTC. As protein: CASSVGQGLAKNIQYF. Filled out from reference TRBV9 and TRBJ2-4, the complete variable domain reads DSGVTQTPKHLITATGQRVTLRCSPRSGDLSVYWYQQSLDQGLQFLIQYYNGEERAKGNILERFSAQQFPDLHSELNLSSLELGDSALYFCASSVGQGLAKNIQYFGAGTRLSVL.

The CDR3 DNA is TGTGCCAGCATGCAGGGTACTCAAGCTTTCTTT. This encodes CASMQGTQAFF. The genes are TRBV25-1 and TRBJ1-1; TRBD1 is a possible D gene (5 bases). The V end was cut by 7 bases, the J end by 9 bases, with 12 bases between. Germline V CDR1 and CDR2: MGHDK, SYGVNS. The CDR3 has 11 amino acids. Based on the CDR3 plus reference TRBV25-1 and TRBJ1-1, the full variable domain is EADIYQTPRYLVIGTGKKITLECSQTMGHDKMYWYQQDPGMELHLIHYSYGVNSTEKGDLSSESTVSRIRTEHFPLTLESARPSHTSQYLCASMQGTQAFFGQGTRLTVV.

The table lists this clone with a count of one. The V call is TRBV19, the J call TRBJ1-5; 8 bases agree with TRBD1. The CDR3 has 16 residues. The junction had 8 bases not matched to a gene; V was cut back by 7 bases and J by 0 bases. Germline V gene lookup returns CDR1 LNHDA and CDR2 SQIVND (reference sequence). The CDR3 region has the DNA TGTGCCAGTAATAGACAGGGGATAAATAGCAATCAGCCCCAGCATTTT. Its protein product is CASNRQGINSNQPQHF.

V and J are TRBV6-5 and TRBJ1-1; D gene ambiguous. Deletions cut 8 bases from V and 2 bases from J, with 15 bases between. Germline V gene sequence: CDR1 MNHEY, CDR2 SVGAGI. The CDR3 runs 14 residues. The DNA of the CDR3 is TGTGCCAGCCACCCAGCCGGGGAAAACACTGAAGCTTTCTTT. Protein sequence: CASHPAGENTEAFF.

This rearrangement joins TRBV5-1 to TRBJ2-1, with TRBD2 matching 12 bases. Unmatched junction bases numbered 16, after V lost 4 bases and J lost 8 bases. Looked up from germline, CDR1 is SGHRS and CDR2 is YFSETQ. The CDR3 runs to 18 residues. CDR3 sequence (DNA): TGCGCCAGCAGCCCGGGAGAGACAGGACTAGCGGGAAGGCATGAGCAGTTCTTC. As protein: CASSPGETGLAGRHEQFF.

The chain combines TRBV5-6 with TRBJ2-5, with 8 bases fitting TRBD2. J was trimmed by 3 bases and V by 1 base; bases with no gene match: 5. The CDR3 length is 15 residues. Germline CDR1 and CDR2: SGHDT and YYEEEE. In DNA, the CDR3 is TGTGCCAGCAGCTTGCAGCGGGGGAGGGAAGAGACCCAGTACTTC. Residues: CASSLQRGREETQYF.

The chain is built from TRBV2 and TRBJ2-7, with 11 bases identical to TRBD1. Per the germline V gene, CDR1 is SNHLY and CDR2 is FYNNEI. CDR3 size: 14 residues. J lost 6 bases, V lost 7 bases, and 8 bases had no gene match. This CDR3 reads CASNRDRGFTEQYF. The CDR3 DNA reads TGTGCCAGCAACCGGGACAGGGGGTTTACCGAGCAGTACTTC.